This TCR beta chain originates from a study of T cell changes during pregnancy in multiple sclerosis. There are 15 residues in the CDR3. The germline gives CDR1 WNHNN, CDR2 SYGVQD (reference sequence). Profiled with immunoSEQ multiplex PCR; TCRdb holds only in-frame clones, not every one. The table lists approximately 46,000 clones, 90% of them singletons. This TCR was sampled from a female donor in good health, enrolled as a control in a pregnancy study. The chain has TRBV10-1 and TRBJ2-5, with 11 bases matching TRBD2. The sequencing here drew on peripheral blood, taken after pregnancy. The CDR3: CARGLAGGYQETQYF. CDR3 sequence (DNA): TGCGCAAGGGGGTTAGCGGGAGGGTACCAAGAGACCCAGTACTTC.